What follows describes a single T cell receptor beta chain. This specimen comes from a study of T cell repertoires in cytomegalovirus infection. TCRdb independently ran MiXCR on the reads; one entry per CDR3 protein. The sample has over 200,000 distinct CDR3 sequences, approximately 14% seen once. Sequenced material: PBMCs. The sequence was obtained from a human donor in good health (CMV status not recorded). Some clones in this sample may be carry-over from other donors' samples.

This CDR3 reads CASESARGVWNEQFF. Here the CDR3 DNA reads TGTGCCAGCGAGTCGGCGCGGGGAGTCTGGAATGAGCAGTTCTTC. This chain connects TRBV19 to TRBJ2-1, with D possibly TRBD2 on 6 matching bases. Germline V gene lookup returns CDR1 LNHDA and CDR2 SQIVND (reference sequence). The CDR3 sequence is 15 residues long. Trimming removed 9 bases from V and 7 bases from J, with 22 bases in between.